What follows are 20 T cell receptor beta chains derived from one specimen sequenced in a study of T cell responses to AZD1222 COVID-19 vaccine. Generated by immunoSEQ multiplex PCR, the TCRdb table keeps only in-frame clones and is missing some. The sample gives under 150,000 clones, 87% of which show up once; around 2.5% is in the top ten. The material was peripheral blood, obtained 28 days after the second AZD1222 dose. The origin of the receptors is an adult who received the AZD1222 COVID-19 vaccine.

The chain links TRBV4-1 to TRBJ1-2, with D unresolved. CDR1 and CDR2 (germline): MGHRA, YSYEKL. The CDR3 spans 14 residues. The V end was cut by 4 bases, the J end by 2 bases, with 11 bases between. The CDR3 DNA is TGCGCCAGCAGCCGCCAAGTCGTCAACTATGGCTACACCTTC. It codes for CASSRQVVNYGYTF.

The gene calls are TRBV7-2 and TRBJ1-1, with a tentative D call TRBD1 (6 bases). Trimming took 1 base from V and 0 from J, leaving 12 bases between them. CDR1 and CDR2 (germline): SGHTA, FQGNSA. The CDR3 loop spans 16 amino acids. CDR3 in amino acids: CASSLVGGAVNTEAFF. CDR3 sequence (DNA): TGTGCCAGCAGCTTAGTGGGGGGGGCTGTGAACACTGAAGCTTTCTTT.

The chain employs TRBV3-1 (or the pseudogene TRBV3-2) and TRBJ2-5, with a weak D call TRBD2 (5 bases). CDR1 and CDR2 from the germline V gene are LGHDT and YNNKEL (reference sequence). CDR3 length equals 15 residues. V lost 4 bases and J 5 bases, leaving 17 bases between the germline ends. The CDR3 protein is CASSLLGSEVETQYF. CDR3 bases: TGTGCCAGCAGCCTCCTGGGGAGCGAAGTCGAGACCCAGTACTTC.

The V and J genes are TRBV9 and TRBJ1-5, with a possible D match to TRBD1 (5 bases). The V and J ends lost 3 bases and 3 bases respectively, with 10 bases between them. The CDR3 runs to 14 residues. Germline CDR1 and CDR2: SGDLS and YYNGEE. For the CDR3, the DNA is TGTGCCAGCAGCGCCCAGGGAGACAATCAGCCCCAGCATTTT. This codes for CASSAQGDNQPQHF.

The rearrangement joins TRBV9 to TRBJ2-1; 9 bases are a match to TRBD1. Losses at the gene ends were 3 bases for V and 1 base for J; bases not matched to a gene: 2. Looked up from germline, CDR1 is SGDLS and CDR2 is YYNGEE. This CDR3 is built from 15 residues. DNA for the CDR3: TGTGCCAGCAGCGAGACAGGGGGGTCCTACAATGAGCAGTTCTTC. It specifies CASSETGGSYNEQFF.

The J gene is TRBJ1-2, the V gene TRBV9; the D gene is possibly TRBD1 (6 bases). V gave up 2 bases and J gave up 3 bases, with 11 bases separating them. Germline CDR1 reads SGDLS; CDR2 reads YYNGEE. This CDR3 has 14 residues. CDR3 coding DNA: TGTGCCAGCAGCGTTCGGGGGGCGTACTATGGCTACACCTTC. Its translation is CASSVRGAYYGYTF.

This sequence joins TRBV6-5 and TRBJ1-4, with a weak D call TRBD1 (5 bases). V was trimmed by 8 bases and J by 8 bases, leaving 12 bases between them. The length of the CDR3 is 12 residues. Per the germline V gene, CDR1 is MNHEY and CDR2 is SVGAGI. The CDR3 coding sequence is TGTGCCAGCGGGGGTCTAGGCGAAAAACTGTTTTTT. Translation gives CASGGLGEKLFF.

The chain is built from TRBV11-2 and TRBJ2-7, with unresolved D. Trimming shortened V by 7 bases and J by 4 bases, and 14 bases separated the two germline ends. This CDR3 comprises 13 residues. Germline V gene data show CDR1 as SGHAT and CDR2 as FQNNGV. The CDR3 loop is CASTTSFSYEQYF. The CDR3 DNA follows: TGTGCCAGCACTACATCATTCTCTTACGAGCAGTACTTC. Based on the CDR3 plus reference TRBV11-2 and TRBJ2-7, the full variable domain is EAGVAQSPRYKIIEKRQSVAFWCNPISGHATLYWYQQILGQGPKLLIQFQNNGVVDDSQLPKDRFSAERLKGVDSTLKIQPAKLEDSAVYLCASTTSFSYEQYFGPGTRLTVT.

This clone appeared once. The chain has TRBV10-1 and TRBJ2-3; D unclear. V was cut by 6 bases and J by 2 bases, with 9 bases left in between. Germline assignment: CDR1 WNHNN and CDR2 SYGVQD (reference sequence). This CDR3 spans 13 amino acids. CDR3 in amino acids: CASRWIVTDTQYF. CDR3 DNA sequence: TGCGCCAGCAGATGGATAGTCACAGATACGCAGTATTTT.

This clone turned up a few times. The V call is TRBV13, the J call TRBJ2-3, with D maybe TRBD2 (6 bases). Germline V gene sequence: CDR1 PRHDT, CDR2 FYEKMQ (reference sequence). The CDR3 is made up of 18 amino acids. With 4 bases removed from V and 2 bases from J, the gap between germline ends came to 22 bases. CDR3 nucleotides: TGTGCCAGCAGCTCGACTAGTCGAGAGTCCACGAACACAGATACGCAGTATTTT. Amino acid sequence: CASSSTSRESTNTDTQYF. The full variable domain, completed using reference TRBV13 and TRBJ2-3, is AAGVIQSPRHLIKEKRETATLKCYPIPRHDTVYWYQQGPGQDPQFLISFYEKMQSDKGSIPDRFSAQQFSDYHSELNMSSLELGDSALYFCASSSTSRESTNTDTQYFGPGTRLTVL.

The DNA of the CDR3 is TGTGCCAGTAGTATTCTGGCGGGGGGACTCACCGGGGAGCTGTTTTTT. Protein: CASSILAGGLTGELFF. The chain employs TRBV19 and TRBJ2-2, with 8 bases lining up with TRBD2. The germline V gene has CDR1 LNHDA and CDR2 SQIVND (reference sequence). The CDR3 is 16 residues long. V lost 3 bases and J lost 4; bases outside the gene matches: 7.

The V gene is TRBV5-8, the J gene TRBJ2-3; D gene uncertain. The CDR3 is 16 amino acids. V lost 4 bases and J 0 bases, leaving 15 bases between the germline ends. Germline values: CDR1 SGHTS, CDR2 YDEGEE. CDR3 protein: CASSPLVGGSTDTQYF. The CDR3 nucleotides are TGTGCCAGCAGCCCTTTGGTGGGTGGGAGCACAGATACGCAGTATTTT. Full variable domain (outside the CDR3, taken from reference TRBV5-8 and TRBJ2-3): EAGVTQSPTHLIKTRGQQATLRCSPISGHTSVYWYQQALGLGLQFLLWYDEGEERNRGNFPPRFSGRQFPNYSSELNVNALELEDSALYLCASSPLVGGSTDTQYFGPGTRLTVL.

The sample holds a few counts of this clone. The rearrangement uses TRBV7-2 and TRBJ1-6; 7 positions agree with TRBD1. Germline CDR1 is SGHTA and CDR2 is FQGNSA. This CDR3 has 17 residues. After removal of 1 base from V and 0 bases from J, the junction contained 3 bases not matched to a gene. The CDR3: CASSLVGGSSYNSPLHF. The CDR3 nucleotides read TGTGCCAGCAGCTTAGTAGGGGGCAGCTCCTATAATTCACCCCTCCACTTT.

This rearrangement joins TRBV30 to TRBJ2-7; D is uncertain. The germline gives CDR1 GTSNPN, CDR2 SVGIG (reference sequence). The ends were cut back, 0 bases at V and 2 bases at J, with 11 bases in the middle. The CDR3 has 14 amino acids. The CDR3 loop reads CAWSVAGITYEQYF. CDR3 in DNA: TGTGCCTGGAGTGTGGCAGGAATTACCTACGAGCAGTACTTC. Using reference TRBV30 and TRBJ2-7 for the parts outside the CDR3, the full variable domain is SQTIHQWPATLVQPVGSPLSLECTVEGTSNPNLYWYRQAAGRGLQLLFYSVGIGQISSEVPQNLSASRPQDRQFILSSKKLLLSDSGFYLCAWSVAGITYEQYFGPGTRLTVT.

The V and J genes are TRBV14 and TRBJ1-2; no clear D. Trimming cost V 4 bases and J 6 bases, with 12 bases left between them. The CDR3 spans 13 residues. The germline V gene encodes CDR1 SGHDN and CDR2 FVKESK. CDR3 nucleotide sequence: TGTGCCAGCAGCCGCACGGGATCTGATGGCTACACCTTC. Its protein product is CASSRTGSDGYTF.

The CDR3 loop is CASSQARGEQYF. The CDR3 DNA reads as TGCGCCAGCAGCCAAGCCAGGGGCGAGCAGTACTTC. The chain couples TRBV4-3 to TRBJ2-7; D is perhaps TRBD1 (6 bases). The CDR3 length is 12 residues. Germline loops: CDR1 LGHNA, CDR2 YSLEER. Trimming removed 1 base from V and 6 bases from J, with 7 bases in between.

About this clone itself: The same CDR3 is also encoded by other DNA sequences in this sample. The V gene is TRBV18, the J gene TRBJ2-7; 8 bases match TRBD1. This CDR3 has 14 amino acids. The V and J ends lost 3 bases and 2 bases, in that order; junction bases with no gene match: 3. The germline CDR1 and CDR2 sequences are KGHSH and LQKENI. CDR3 amino acids: CASSPGTGPYEQYF. The CDR3, as DNA: TGTGCCAGCTCACCCGGGACAGGCCCCTACGAGCAGTACTTC.

The chain employs TRBV10-3 and TRBJ1-1; D is perhaps TRBD1 (5 bases). Between the trimmed V and J ends, which lost 4 bases and 1 base, there was a span of 7 bases. Germline CDR1 and CDR2: ENHRY and SYGVKD. The CDR3 is made up of 13 amino acids. This CDR3 is CAISGQQNTEAFF. Written as DNA, the CDR3 is TGTGCCATCAGTGGACAGCAGAACACTGAAGCTTTCTTT.

The chain combines TRBV11-2 with TRBJ1-1; D gene uncertain. Trimming stripped 0 bases from V and 9 bases from J, with 17 bases between. The germline V gene has CDR1 SGHAT and CDR2 FQNNGV. The CDR3 has 15 residues. CDR3 nucleotides: TGTGCCAGCAGCTTAGATGAGGTACGAGCAGCCCAAGCTTTCTTT. This codes for CASSLDEVRAAQAFF.

The chain uses TRBV27 and TRBJ1-2, with a weak D call TRBD1 (6 bases). The CDR3 is made up of 14 amino acids. CDR1 and CDR2 (germline): MNHEY, SMNVEV (reference sequence). Deletions cut 6 bases from V and 7 bases from J, with 18 bases between. CDR3 amino acids: CASRPSGTNFGYTF. The DNA of the CDR3 is TGTGCCAGCAGACCCTCCGGGACAAATTTTGGCTACACCTTC.